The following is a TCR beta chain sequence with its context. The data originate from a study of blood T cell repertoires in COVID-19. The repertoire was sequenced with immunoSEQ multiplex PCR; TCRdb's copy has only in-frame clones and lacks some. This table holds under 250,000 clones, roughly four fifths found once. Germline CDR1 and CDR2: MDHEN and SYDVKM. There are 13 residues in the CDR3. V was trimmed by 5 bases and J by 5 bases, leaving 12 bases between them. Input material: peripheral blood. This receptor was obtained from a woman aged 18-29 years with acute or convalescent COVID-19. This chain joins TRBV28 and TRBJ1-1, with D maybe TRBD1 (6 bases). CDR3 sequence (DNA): TGTGCCAGCAGTCCTCCAGGGGAGACTGAAGCTTTCTTT. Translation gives CASSPPGETEAFF. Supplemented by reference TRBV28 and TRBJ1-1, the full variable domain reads DVKVTQSSRYLVKRTGEKVFLECVQDMDHENMFWYRQDPGLGLRLIYFSYDVKMKEKGDIPEGYSVSREKKERFSLILESASTNQTSMYLCASSPPGETEAFFGQGTRLTVV.